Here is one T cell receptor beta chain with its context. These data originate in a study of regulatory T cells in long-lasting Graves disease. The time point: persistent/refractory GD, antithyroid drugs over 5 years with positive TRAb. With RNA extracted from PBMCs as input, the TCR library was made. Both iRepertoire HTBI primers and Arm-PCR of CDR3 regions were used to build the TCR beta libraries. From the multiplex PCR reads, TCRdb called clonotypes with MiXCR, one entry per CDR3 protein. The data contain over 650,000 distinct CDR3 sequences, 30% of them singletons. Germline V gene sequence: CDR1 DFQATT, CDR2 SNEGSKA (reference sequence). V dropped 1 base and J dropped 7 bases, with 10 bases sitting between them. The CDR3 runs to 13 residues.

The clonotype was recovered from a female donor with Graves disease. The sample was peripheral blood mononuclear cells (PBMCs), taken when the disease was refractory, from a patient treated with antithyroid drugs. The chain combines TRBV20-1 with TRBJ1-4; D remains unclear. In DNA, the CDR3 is TGCAGTGCTAGAGGCGGCGTGGTTGAAAAACTGTTTTTT. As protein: CSARGGVVEKLFF.